The clone carrying this T cell receptor (beta chain) was seen a few times. Its antigen remains unidentified. The data were taken from a study of response to subunit inactivated influenza vaccine. Study outcomes and limitations: The study's authors posited that every seasonal influenza vaccination enlists few new T cells.

V lost 5 bases, J lost 7 bases, and 10 bases stayed unmatched. The CDR3 extends over 15 amino acids. CDR1 and CDR2 from the germline V gene are MDHEN and SYDVKM. Via MiXCR, TCRdb re-called the RT-PCR reads, giving one row per CDR3 protein. The table lists 700,000 to 800,000 distinct CDR3 sequences, approximately 17% of them singletons. The genes are TRBV28 and TRBJ2-7, with 11 nucleotides matching TRBD2. The sample here was PBMCs from blood, taken 4 to 6 days after vaccination. This receptor was obtained from a man aged 50 to 59 who received an inactivated influenza vaccine. The CDR3 here is CASSPSLAGVGEQYF. The CDR3 nucleotides read TGTGCCAGCAGTCCTTCACTAGCGGGAGTAGGTGAGCAGTACTTC.